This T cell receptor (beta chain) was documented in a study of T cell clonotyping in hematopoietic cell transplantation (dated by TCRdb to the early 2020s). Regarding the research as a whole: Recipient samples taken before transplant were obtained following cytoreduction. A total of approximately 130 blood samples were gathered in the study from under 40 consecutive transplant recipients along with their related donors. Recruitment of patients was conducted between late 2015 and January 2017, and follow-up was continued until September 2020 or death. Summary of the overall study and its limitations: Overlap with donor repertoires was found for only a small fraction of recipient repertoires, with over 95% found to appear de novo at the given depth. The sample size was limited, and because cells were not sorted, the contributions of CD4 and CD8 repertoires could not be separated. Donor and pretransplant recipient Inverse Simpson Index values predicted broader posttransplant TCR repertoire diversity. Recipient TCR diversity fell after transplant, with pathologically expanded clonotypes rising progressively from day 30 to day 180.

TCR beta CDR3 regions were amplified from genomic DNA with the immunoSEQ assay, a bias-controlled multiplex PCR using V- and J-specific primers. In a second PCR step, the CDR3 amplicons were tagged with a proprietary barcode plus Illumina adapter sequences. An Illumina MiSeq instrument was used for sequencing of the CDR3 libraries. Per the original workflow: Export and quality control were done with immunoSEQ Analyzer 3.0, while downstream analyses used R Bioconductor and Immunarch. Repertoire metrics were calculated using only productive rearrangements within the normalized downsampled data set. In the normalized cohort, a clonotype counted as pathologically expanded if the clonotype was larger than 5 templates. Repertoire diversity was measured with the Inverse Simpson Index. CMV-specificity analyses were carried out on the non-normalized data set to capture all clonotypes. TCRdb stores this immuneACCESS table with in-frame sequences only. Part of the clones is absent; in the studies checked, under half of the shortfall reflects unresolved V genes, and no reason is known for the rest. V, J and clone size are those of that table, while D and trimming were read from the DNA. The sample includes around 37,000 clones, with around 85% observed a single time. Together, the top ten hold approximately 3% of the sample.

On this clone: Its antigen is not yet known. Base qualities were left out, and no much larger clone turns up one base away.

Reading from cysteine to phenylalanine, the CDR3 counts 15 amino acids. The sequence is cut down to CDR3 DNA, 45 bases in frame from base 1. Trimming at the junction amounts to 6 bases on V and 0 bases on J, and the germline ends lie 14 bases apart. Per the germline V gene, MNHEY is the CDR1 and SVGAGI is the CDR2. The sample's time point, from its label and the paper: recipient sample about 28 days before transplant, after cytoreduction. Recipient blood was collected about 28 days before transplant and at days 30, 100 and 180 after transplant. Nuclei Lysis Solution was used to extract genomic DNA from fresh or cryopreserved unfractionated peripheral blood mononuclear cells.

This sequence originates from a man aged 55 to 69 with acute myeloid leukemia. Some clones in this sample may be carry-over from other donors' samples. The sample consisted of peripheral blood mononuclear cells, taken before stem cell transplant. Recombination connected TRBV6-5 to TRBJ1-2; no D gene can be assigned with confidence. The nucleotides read TGTGCCAGCAGACGGAAGGACGTCACTAACTATGGCTACACCTTC. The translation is CASRRKDVTNYGYTF.